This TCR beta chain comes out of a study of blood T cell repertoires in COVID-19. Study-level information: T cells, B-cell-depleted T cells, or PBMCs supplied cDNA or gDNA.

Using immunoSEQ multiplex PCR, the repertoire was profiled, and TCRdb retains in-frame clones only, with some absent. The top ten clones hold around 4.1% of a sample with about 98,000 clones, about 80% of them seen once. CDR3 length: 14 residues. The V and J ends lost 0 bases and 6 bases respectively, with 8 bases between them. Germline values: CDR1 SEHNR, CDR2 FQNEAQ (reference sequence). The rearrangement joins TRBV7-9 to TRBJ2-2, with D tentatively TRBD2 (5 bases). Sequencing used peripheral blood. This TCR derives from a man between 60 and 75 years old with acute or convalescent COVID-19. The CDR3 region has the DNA TGTGCCAGCAGCTTAGCGGGCGGGCCCGGGGAGCTGTTTTTT. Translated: CASSLAGGPGELFF.